The T cell receptor beta chain under discussion was sequenced for a study of blood T cell repertoires in COVID-19. Clones were read by immunoSEQ multiplex PCR, and TCRdb kept only the in-frame ones, dropping some. The sample yields about 21,000 clones, approximately 90% seen once. V was shortened by 5 bases and J by 5 bases, with 16 bases between the two germline ends. The CDR3 spans 14 residues. From germline, CDR1 is LGHNA and CDR2 YNFKEQ. The chain links TRBV4-2 to TRBJ2-7; D perhaps matches TRBD1 (5 bases). Sequencing was done on a sample of peripheral blood. The receptor comes from a man between 65 and 80 years old with active COVID-19. The CDR3 DNA reads as TGTGCCAGCAGCTCAAACCTGGCAGGGCACGAGCAGTACTTC. Amino acid sequence: CASSSNLAGHEQYF.